These 32 T cell receptor beta chains were all obtained from the same sample, sequenced in a study of radiotherapy plus CTLA-4 blockade in lung cancer. Measured with immunoSEQ multiplex PCR; TCRdb has only the in-frame clones, and not every one. The table lists tens of thousands of clones, around 86% of them singletons. The material sequenced was peripheral blood, taken from a patient treated with radiotherapy plus ipilimumab. The origin of the receptors is a human donor with non-small cell lung cancer who had a partial response to radiotherapy plus ipilimumab.

V and J are TRBV6-4 and TRBJ1-6, with D possibly TRBD1 on 6 matching bases. Germline CDR1 is MRHNA and CDR2 is SNTAGT. V lost 6 bases, J lost 10 bases, and 22 bases lay in between. This CDR3 spans 16 amino acids. CDR3 nucleotide sequence: TGTGCCAGCAGCGACGGACAGCCCGGATTGGGGTCACCCCTCCACTTT. Its protein is CASSDGQPGLGSPLHF.

The rearrangement uses TRBV5-1 and TRBJ2-2, with 7 bases that match TRBD2. The CDR3 runs 15 residues. Per germline, CDR1 SGHRS and CDR2 YFSETQ. V gave up 7 bases and J gave up 0 bases; unmatched junction bases: 6. The CDR3 protein is CASRPAGANTGELFF. The CDR3 DNA follows: TGCGCCAGCCGACCGGCGGGGGCGAACACCGGGGAGCTGTTTTTT. Combining the CDR3 with reference TRBV5-1 and TRBJ2-2 gives the whole variable domain KAGVTQTPRYLIKTRGQQVTLSCSPISGHRSVSWYQQTPGQGLQFLFEYFSETQRNKGNFPGRFSGRQFSNSRSEMNVSTLELGDSALYLCASRPAGANTGELFFGEGSRLTVL.

In this sample, this clone turned up a few times. The rearrangement joins TRBV9 to TRBJ2-6; TRBD1 agrees at 9 bases. Germline V gene data show CDR1 as SGDLS and CDR2 as YYNGEE. The trim removed 3 bases at V and 4 bases at J, leaving 5 bases unmatched. CDR3 size: 16 residues. CDR3 protein: CASSATQGAGANVLTF. The CDR3 nucleotides read TGTGCCAGCAGCGCCACACAGGGGGCAGGGGCCAACGTCCTGACTTTC.

The chain is built from TRBV27 and TRBJ2-5; 10 bases are shared with TRBD1. The CDR3 runs to 13 residues. The junction had 3 bases not matched to a gene; V was cut back by 6 bases and J by 5 bases. The V gene's germline CDR1 is MNHEY and CDR2 SMNVEV (reference sequence). The CDR3 DNA reads TGTGCCAGCAGGACAGGGGGCAGCGAGACCCAGTACTTC. Protein sequence: CASRTGGSETQYF.

This chain connects TRBV2 to TRBJ2-5, with D maybe TRBD1 (5 bases). In germline, CDR1 is SNHLY, CDR2 FYNNEI. The V end lost 7 bases, the J end lost 1 base, and 13 bases lay between the germline ends. This CDR3 comprises 14 residues. The CDR3 sequence: CASKGSRTQETQYF. Written as DNA, the CDR3 is TGTGCCAGCAAGGGGTCCAGGACCCAAGAGACCCAGTACTTC.

The V call is TRBV7-8, the J call TRBJ1-3; D possibly corresponds to TRBD1 (5 bases). Germline CDR1 reads SGHVS; CDR2 reads FQNEAQ. The V end was cut by 6 bases, the J end by 2 bases, with 14 bases between. This CDR3 is built from 15 residues. CDR3 loop: CASRRDRQTGNTIYF. The CDR3 bases are TGTGCCAGCAGGCGGGACCGTCAGACTGGAAACACCATATATTTT. Complete variable domain (other parts from reference TRBV7-8 and TRBJ1-3): GAGVSQSPRYKVAKRGQDVALRCDPISGHVSLFWYQQALGQGPEFLTYFQNEAQLDKSGLPSDRFFAERPEGSVSTLKIQRTQQEDSAVYLCASRRDRQTGNTIYFGEGSWLTVV.

The J gene is TRBJ1-2, the V gene TRBV2, with a weak D call TRBD1 (6 bases). The V end lost 7 bases, the J end lost 9 bases, and 18 bases lay between the germline ends. CDR3 length: 13 residues. Germline CDR1 and CDR2: SNHLY and FYNNEI. The chain's CDR3 is CASNRRGEWRYTF. As DNA, the CDR3 is TGTGCCAGCAACCGCAGGGGAGAGTGGCGCTACACCTTC.

CDR3 DNA sequence: TGTGCCAGCAGCTTAGAGGGGGGGGCTGGGGAGCTGTTTTTT. Amino acids: CASSLEGGAGELFF. The J gene is TRBJ2-2, the V gene TRBV7-2; TRBD2 might be the D (7 bases). The CDR3 is 14 amino acids. The germline CDR1 and CDR2 sequences are SGHTA and FQGNSA. Trimming stripped 1 base from V and 8 bases from J, with 11 bases between.

This chain connects TRBV28 to TRBJ1-2; no clear D. CDR3 length: 14 amino acids. Trimming removed 3 bases at V and 5 bases at J, with 13 bases between. The germline CDR1 and CDR2 sequences are MDHEN and SYDVKM. The CDR3 coding sequence is TGTGCCAGCAGTTTTGGCGCAGGTCAATATGGCTACACCTTC. It encodes CASSFGAGQYGYTF.

By proportion, this clone is medium-sized. The rearrangement links TRBV28 to TRBJ2-7; tentatively, D is TRBD2 (6 bases). The CDR3 spans 16 residues. Germline CDR1 reads MDHEN; CDR2 reads SYDVKM. The germline V and J ends were trimmed by 6 bases and 7 bases, with 25 bases remaining between them. The CDR3 protein is CASSTPVRTPGEEQYF. CDR3 bases: TGTGCCAGCAGCACACCCGTTCGGACCCCGGGGGAGGAGCAGTACTTC.

The V call is TRBV9, the J call TRBJ2-5; 7 nucleotides align to TRBD2. Germline CDR1 and CDR2: SGDLS and YYNGEE. The trim removed 4 bases at V and 2 bases at J, leaving 5 bases unmatched. CDR3 length equals 14 residues. This chain's CDR3 is CASSPGEGQETQYF. CDR3 nucleotide sequence: TGTGCCAGCAGCCCCGGGGAGGGGCAAGAGACCCAGTACTTC.

This chain joins TRBV6-6 and TRBJ2-2, with no clear D. V was pared by 7 bases and J by 6 bases, with 12 bases between. Germline values: CDR1 MNHNY, CDR2 SVGAGI (reference sequence). The CDR3 has 13 residues. The CDR3 DNA is TGTGCCAGCAAAATCGGCGGTCCCGGGGAGCTGTTTTTT. The encoded protein is CASKIGGPGELFF.

CDR3 bases: TGTGCCAGCAGCAGGGGGGGTAGCGGCAACACTGAAGCTTTCTTT. Translating gives CASSRGGSGNTEAFF. This sequence joins TRBV9 and TRBJ1-1, with D possibly being TRBD1 (6 bases). Trimming removed 4 bases at V and 2 bases at J, with 15 bases between. Germline V lookup: CDR1 SGDLS, CDR2 YYNGEE. This CDR3 has 15 amino acids.

This chain links TRBV28 with TRBJ1-2; a weak D match, TRBD1 (5 bases). This CDR3 is built from 15 residues. The ends were cut back, 8 bases at V and 5 bases at J, with 21 bases in the middle. From germline, CDR1 is MDHEN and CDR2 SYDVKM. CDR3 amino acids: CASQQLDQGVYGYTF. For the CDR3, the DNA is TGTGCCAGCCAGCAGTTAGATCAGGGCGTTTATGGCTACACCTTC.

This sequence joins TRBV5-4 and TRBJ2-2; maybe TRBD2 (5 bases). V dropped 0 bases and J dropped 3 bases, with 6 bases sitting between them. CDR1 is SGHNT and CDR2 is YYREEE in the germline V gene (reference sequence). The CDR3 extends over 14 amino acids. CDR3 loop: CASSLGTYTGELFF. DNA for the CDR3: TGTGCCAGCAGCTTGGGGACTTACACCGGGGAGCTGTTTTTT.

This chain connects TRBV29-1 to TRBJ2-1, with 9 bases lining up with TRBD2. V lost 6 bases to trimming and J lost 5 bases; unmatched junction nucleotides: 8. From germline, CDR1 is SQVTM and CDR2 ANQGSEA. The CDR3 contains 14 residues. CDR3 nucleotides: TGCAGCGTCCGAACTAGCGGGCGCGACAATGAGCAGTTCTTC. As protein: CSVRTSGRDNEQFF.

This sequence joins TRBV9 and TRBJ1-2; D not resolved. The germline V gene encodes CDR1 SGDLS and CDR2 YYNGEE. Trimming left V 0 bases short and J 4 bases short, with 13 bases between. The CDR3 is made up of 15 amino acids. The CDR3 DNA reads TGTGCCAGCAGCGTAGATGGCGTGGGAGCCTATGGCTACACCTTC. Amino acids: CASSVDGVGAYGYTF.

This sequence joins TRBV4-3 and TRBJ2-7; D perhaps matches TRBD2 (5 bases). V gave up 4 bases and J gave up 0 bases, with 16 bases separating them. This CDR3 region has 16 residues. In germline, CDR1 is LGHNA, CDR2 YSLEER. The CDR3 region has the DNA TGCGCCAGCAGCCGGACTGTGGCAGAGGGCTCCTACGAGCAGTACGTC. Translating gives CASSRTVAEGSYEQYV.

The genes are TRBV27 and TRBJ1-1; 9 positions match TRBD1. Germline CDR1 is MNHEY and CDR2 is SMNVEV (reference sequence). V lost 6 bases, J lost 4 bases, and 6 bases stayed unmatched. The CDR3 runs 14 residues. CDR3 bases: TGTGCCAGCAGGGAACAGGGGGCGAGCACTGAAGCTTTCTTT. Translated, it gives CASREQGASTEAFF.

This clone appeared a few times. The rearrangement joins TRBV6-1 to TRBJ2-7, with 7 bases aligning to TRBD1. CDR1 and CDR2 from the germline V gene are MNHNS and SASEGT. The CDR3 is 12 amino acids. With 6 bases clipped from V and 4 bases from J, the junction kept 3 bases outside the gene matches. CDR3 sequence: CASRQGVYEQYF. DNA of the CDR3: TGTGCCAGCAGGCAGGGGGTTTACGAGCAGTACTTC.

The chain links TRBV6-5 to TRBJ1-1, with D possibly being TRBD1 (5 bases). Germline CDR1 MNHEY, CDR2 SVGAGI. CDR3 length equals 15 residues. The V end was cut by 5 bases, the J end by 1 base, with 14 bases between. CDR3 DNA sequence: TGTGCCAGCAGTGGAGGGGTCGCACAGAACACTGAAGCTTTCTTT. Residues: CASSGGVAQNTEAFF.

The CDR3 spells CASSFNGQGVEKLFF. CDR3 coding DNA: TGCGCCAGCAGCTTCAACGGACAGGGGGTTGAAAAACTGTTTTTT. The chain carries TRBV5-1 and TRBJ1-4; TRBD1 matches at 10 bases. This CDR3 is 15 amino acids long. V shed 2 bases, J shed 7 bases, and the junction held 5 bases outside the gene matches. Germline values: CDR1 SGHRS, CDR2 YFSETQ.

The chain links TRBV6-1 to TRBJ2-1; TRBD1 aligns across 8 bases. The trim removed 3 bases at V and 13 bases at J, leaving 2 bases unmatched. The CDR3 length is 11 residues. Germline CDR1 and CDR2: MNHNS and SASEGT. CDR3 bases: TGTGCCAGCAGTGAGGGGACAGGCCAGTTCTTC. Its protein is CASSEGTGQFF.

J is TRBJ2-4 and V is TRBV28, with 7 bases lining up with TRBD1. V shed 5 bases and J 0 bases; nucleotides not matched to a gene: 10. Per the germline V gene, CDR1 is MDHEN and CDR2 is SYDVKM. There are 17 residues in the CDR3. The CDR3 sequence: CASSPMTGMLAKNIQYF. In DNA, the CDR3 is TGTGCCAGCAGTCCGATGACAGGGATGCTAGCCAAAAACATTCAGTACTTC.

The chain combines TRBV27 with TRBJ2-7, with TRBD1 as a possible D gene (5 bases). The germline CDR1 and CDR2 sequences are MNHEY and SMNVEV (reference sequence). The CDR3 covers 14 residues. V was pared by 6 bases and J by 1 base, with 13 bases between. The DNA of the CDR3 is TGTGCCAGCAGCATATCCGACAGTTCCTACGAGCAGTACTTC. Translated, it gives CASSISDSSYEQYF.

This clone showed up just once. The chain links TRBV2 to TRBJ2-1; maybe TRBD1 (5 bases). Trimming cost V 8 bases and J 0 bases, with 8 bases left between them. CDR1 SNHLY and CDR2 FYNNEI come from the germline V gene. The CDR3 is 13 amino acids. Written as DNA, the CDR3 is TGTGCCAGCTCCAGGGTCTCCTACAATGAGCAGTTCTTC. It translates to CASSRVSYNEQFF.

The chain joins TRBV28 to TRBJ1-2; D unclear. Germline CDR1 and CDR2: MDHEN and SYDVKM. The CDR3 extends over 13 amino acids. Trimming stripped 1 base from V and 8 bases from J, with 11 bases between. CDR3 nucleotides: TGTGCCAGCAGTTTATTGTACAGCCAAGGCTACACCTTC. Amino acids: CASSLLYSQGYTF.

The chain carries TRBV6-1 and TRBJ1-5; D not certain. The CDR3 covers 13 residues. The germline V gene has CDR1 MNHNS and CDR2 SASEGT. Trimming left V 2 bases short and J 2 bases short, with 4 bases between. The CDR3 DNA is TGTGCCAGCAGTGAACGGGGCAATCAGCCCCAGCATTTT. Its translation: CASSERGNQPQHF.

The V and J genes are TRBV18 and TRBJ2-6; 9 nucleotides agree with TRBD1. The CDR3 runs to 20 residues. Losses at the gene ends were 3 bases for V and 1 base for J; bases not matched to a gene: 13. Germline assignment: CDR1 KGHSH and CDR2 LQKENI. The CDR3 nucleotides are TGTGCCAGCTCACCTCAAATTCCGGGACAGGGTGGTTCTGGGGCCAACGTCCTGACTTTC. It translates to CASSPQIPGQGGSGANVLTF.

The CDR3 DNA reads as TGCGCCAGCAGCTTGGCGGGAGCTACAACTAATGAAAAACTGTTTTTT. Amino acids: CASSLAGATTNEKLFF. The chain combines TRBV5-1 with TRBJ1-4; D remains ambiguous. CDR3 length: 16 amino acids. Between the trimmed V and J ends, which lost 0 bases and 0 bases, there was a span of 9 bases. CDR1 is SGHRS, CDR2 YFSETQ, per germline.

The rearrangement uses TRBV19 and TRBJ2-4; maybe TRBD1 (6 bases). This CDR3 has 17 residues. Germline CDR1 reads LNHDA; CDR2 reads SQIVND (reference sequence). V was trimmed by 6 bases and J by 8 bases, leaving 26 bases between them. The CDR3 DNA reads as TGTGCCAGTAGAGCCCATAACCCGGGACAAGCCGCGGACATTCAGTACTTC. Translation: CASRAHNPGQAADIQYF.

The rearrangement joins TRBV6-4 to TRBJ1-2, with D tentatively TRBD1 (5 bases). The V gene's germline CDR1 is MRHNA and CDR2 SNTAGT. CDR3 length: 15 amino acids. Trimming stripped 0 bases from V and 4 bases from J, with 12 bases between. CDR3 residues: CASSDSTGTLYGYTF. The CDR3 bases are TGTGCCAGCAGTGACTCAACCGGGACTCTCTATGGCTACACCTTC.